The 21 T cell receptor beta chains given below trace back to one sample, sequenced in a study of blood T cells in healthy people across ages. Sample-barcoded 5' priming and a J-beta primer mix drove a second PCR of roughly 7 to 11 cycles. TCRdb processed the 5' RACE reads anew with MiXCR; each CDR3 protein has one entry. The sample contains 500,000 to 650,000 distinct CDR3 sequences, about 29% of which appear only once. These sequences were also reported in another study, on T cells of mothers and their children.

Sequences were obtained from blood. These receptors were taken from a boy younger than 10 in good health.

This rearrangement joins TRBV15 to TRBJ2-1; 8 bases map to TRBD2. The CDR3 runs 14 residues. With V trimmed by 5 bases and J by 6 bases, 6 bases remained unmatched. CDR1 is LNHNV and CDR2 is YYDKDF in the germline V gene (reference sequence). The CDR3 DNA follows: TGTGCCACCAGCCCGGGACTAGGGGGCAATGAGCAGTTCTTC. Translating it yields CATSPGLGGNEQFF. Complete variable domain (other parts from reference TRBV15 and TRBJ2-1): DAMVIQNPRYQVTQFGKPVTLSCSQTLNHNVMYWYQQKSSQAPKLLFHYYDKDFNNEADTPDNFQSRRPNTSFCFLDIRSPGLGDTAMYLCATSPGLGGNEQFFGPGTRLTVL.

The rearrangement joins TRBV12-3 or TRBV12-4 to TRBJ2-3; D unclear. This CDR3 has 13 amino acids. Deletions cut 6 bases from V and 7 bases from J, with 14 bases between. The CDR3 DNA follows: TGTGCCAGCAGCCCCTCGGAACAGAATACGCAGTATTTT. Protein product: CASSPSEQNTQYF.

This chain's CDR3 is CAWSVSRDSHTTDTQYF. Written as DNA, the CDR3 is TGTGCCTGGAGTGTCTCCCGGGACAGCCATACCACAGATACGCAGTATTTT. V usage is TRBV30 and J usage is TRBJ2-3, with 7 nucleotides matching TRBD1. Per the germline V gene, CDR1 is GTSNPN and CDR2 is SVGIG (reference sequence). CDR3 length: 17 residues. Losses at the gene ends were 0 bases for V and 2 bases for J; bases not matched to a gene: 11.

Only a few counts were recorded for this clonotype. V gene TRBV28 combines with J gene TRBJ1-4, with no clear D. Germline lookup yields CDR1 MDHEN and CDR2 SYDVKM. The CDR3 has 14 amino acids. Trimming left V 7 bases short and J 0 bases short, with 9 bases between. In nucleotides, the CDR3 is TGTGCCAGCAATGAGGTTTCAACTAATGAAAAACTGTTTTTT. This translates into CASNEVSTNEKLFF.

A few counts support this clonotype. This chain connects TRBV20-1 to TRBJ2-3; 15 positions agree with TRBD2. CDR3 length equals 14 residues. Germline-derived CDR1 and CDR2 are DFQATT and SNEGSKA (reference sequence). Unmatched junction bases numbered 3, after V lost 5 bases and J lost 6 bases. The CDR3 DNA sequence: TGCAGTGCTTGGACTAGCGGGGGGGGCGATACGCAGTATTTT. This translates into CSAWTSGGGDTQYF.

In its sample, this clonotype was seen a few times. In DNA form, the CDR3 reads TGTGCCAGCAGAGCGTGGACTAGCGGGAGGACGCCACTTAGGGAGACCCAGTACTTC. The encoded protein is CASRAWTSGRTPLRETQYF. This chain joins TRBV6-2 or TRBV6-3 and TRBJ2-5, with 14 positions matching TRBD2. V lost 6 bases, J lost 5 bases, and 17 bases stayed unmatched. CDR1 MNHEY and CDR2 SVGEGT come from the germline V gene. There are 19 residues in the CDR3.

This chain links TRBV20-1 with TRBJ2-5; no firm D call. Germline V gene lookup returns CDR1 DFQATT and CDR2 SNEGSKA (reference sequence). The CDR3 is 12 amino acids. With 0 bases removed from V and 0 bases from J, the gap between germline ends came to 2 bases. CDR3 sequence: CSARDNQETQYF. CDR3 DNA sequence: TGCAGTGCTAGAGATAACCAAGAGACCCAGTACTTC.

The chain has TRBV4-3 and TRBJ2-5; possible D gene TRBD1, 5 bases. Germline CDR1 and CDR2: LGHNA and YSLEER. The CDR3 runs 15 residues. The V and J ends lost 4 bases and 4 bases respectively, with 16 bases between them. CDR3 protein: CASSRTRAAGETQYF. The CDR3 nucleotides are TGCGCCAGCAGCCGGACAAGGGCAGCAGGAGAGACCCAGTACTTC.

The CDR3 region has the DNA TGTGCCAGCAGCCAGGTTCGCGGGGGGTATGCGGAGCTGTTTTTT. It yields the protein CASSQVRGGYAELFF. The V and J genes are TRBV11-2 and TRBJ2-2, with 8 bases fitting TRBD2. Germline V CDR1 and CDR2: SGHAT, FQNNGV. The trim removed 5 bases at V and 10 bases at J, leaving 12 bases unmatched. CDR3 length: 15 amino acids. The full variable domain, completed using reference TRBV11-2 and TRBJ2-2, is EAGVAQSPRYKIIEKRQSVAFWCNPISGHATLYWYQQILGQGPKLLIQFQNNGVVDDSQLPKDRFSAERLKGVDSTLKIQPAKLEDSAVYLCASSQVRGGYAELFFGEGSRLTVL.

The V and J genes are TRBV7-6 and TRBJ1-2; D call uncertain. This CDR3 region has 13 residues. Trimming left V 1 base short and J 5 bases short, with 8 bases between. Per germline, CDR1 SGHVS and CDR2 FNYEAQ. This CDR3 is CASSLGQRYGYTF. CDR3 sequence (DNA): TGTGCCAGCAGCTTAGGGCAGAGATATGGCTACACCTTC.

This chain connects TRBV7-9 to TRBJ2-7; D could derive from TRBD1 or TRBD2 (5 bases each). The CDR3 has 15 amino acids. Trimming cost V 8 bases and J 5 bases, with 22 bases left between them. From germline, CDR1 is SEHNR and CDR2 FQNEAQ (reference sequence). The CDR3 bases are TGTGCCAGCGCGCCTAGGGGAGTTGGAGTCAACGAGCAGTACTTC. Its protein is CASAPRGVGVNEQYF.

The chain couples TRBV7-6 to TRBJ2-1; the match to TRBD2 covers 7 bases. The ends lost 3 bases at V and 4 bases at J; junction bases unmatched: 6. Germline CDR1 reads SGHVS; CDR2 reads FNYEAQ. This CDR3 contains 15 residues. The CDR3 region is CASSFSGLEYNEQFF. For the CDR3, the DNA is TGTGCCAGCAGCTTTAGCGGGCTGGAATACAATGAGCAGTTCTTC.

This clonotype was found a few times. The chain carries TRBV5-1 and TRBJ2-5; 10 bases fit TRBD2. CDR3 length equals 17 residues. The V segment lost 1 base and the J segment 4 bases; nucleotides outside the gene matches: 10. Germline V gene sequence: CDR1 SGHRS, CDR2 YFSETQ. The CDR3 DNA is TGCGCCAGCAGCTTGAAGCGGGGGGGCCAGGTCGGAGAGACCCAGTACTTC. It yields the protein CASSLKRGGQVGETQYF.

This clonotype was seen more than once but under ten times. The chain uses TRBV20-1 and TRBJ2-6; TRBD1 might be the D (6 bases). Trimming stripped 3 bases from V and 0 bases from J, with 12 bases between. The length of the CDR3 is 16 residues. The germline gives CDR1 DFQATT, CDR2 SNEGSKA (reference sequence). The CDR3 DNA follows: TGCAGTGCTAGGCACAGGGATTACTCTGGGGCCAACGTCCTGACTTTC. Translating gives CSARHRDYSGANVLTF.

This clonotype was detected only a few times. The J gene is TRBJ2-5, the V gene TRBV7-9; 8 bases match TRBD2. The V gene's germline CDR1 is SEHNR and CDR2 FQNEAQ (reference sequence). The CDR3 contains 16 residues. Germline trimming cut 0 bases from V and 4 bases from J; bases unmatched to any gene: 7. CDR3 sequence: CASSLASGAFGETQYF. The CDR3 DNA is TGTGCCAGCAGCTTAGCTAGCGGGGCTTTCGGAGAGACCCAGTACTTC.

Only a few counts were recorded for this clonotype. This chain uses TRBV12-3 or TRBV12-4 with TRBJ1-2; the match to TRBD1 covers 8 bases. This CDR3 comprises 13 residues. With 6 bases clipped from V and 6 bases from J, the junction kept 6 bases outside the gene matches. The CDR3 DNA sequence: TGTGCCAGCAGCCAGGACAGGGTGGATGGCTACACCTTC. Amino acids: CASSQDRVDGYTF.

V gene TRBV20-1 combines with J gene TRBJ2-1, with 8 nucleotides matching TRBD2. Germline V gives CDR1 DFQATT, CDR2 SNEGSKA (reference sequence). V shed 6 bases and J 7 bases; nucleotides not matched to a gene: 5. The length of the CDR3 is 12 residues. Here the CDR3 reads CSASGSLNEQFF. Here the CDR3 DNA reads TGCAGTGCAAGCGGGAGTCTGAATGAGCAGTTCTTC.

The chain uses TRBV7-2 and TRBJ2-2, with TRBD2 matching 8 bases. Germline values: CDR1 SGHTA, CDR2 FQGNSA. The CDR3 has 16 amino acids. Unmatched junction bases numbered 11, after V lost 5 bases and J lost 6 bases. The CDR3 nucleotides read TGTGCCAGCAGCCTCCCCGGGACTAGAAGGGCCGGGGAGCTGTTTTTT. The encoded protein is CASSLPGTRRAGELFF.

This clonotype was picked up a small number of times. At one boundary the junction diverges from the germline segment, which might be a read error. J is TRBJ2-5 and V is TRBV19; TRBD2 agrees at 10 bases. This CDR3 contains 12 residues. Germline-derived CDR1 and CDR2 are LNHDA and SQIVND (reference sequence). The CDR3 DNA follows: TGTGCCAGTAACACAGCGGGAGGGCACCGGTTCTTC. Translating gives CASNTAGGHRFF.

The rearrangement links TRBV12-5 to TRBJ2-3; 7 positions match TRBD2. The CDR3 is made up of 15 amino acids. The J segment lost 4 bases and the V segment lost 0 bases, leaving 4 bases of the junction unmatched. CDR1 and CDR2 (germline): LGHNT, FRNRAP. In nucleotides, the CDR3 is TGTGCTAGTGGTTTGGTCGGCGGGGGAGCAGATACGCAGTATTTT. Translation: CASGLVGGGADTQYF.

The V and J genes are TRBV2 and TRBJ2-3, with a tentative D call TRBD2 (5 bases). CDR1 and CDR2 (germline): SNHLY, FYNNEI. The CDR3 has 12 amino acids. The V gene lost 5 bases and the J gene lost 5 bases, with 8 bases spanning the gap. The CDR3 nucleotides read TGTGCCAGCAGTCTTAGCGAAGATACGCAGTATTTT. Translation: CASSLSEDTQYF.